This T cell receptor (beta chain) is from a study of cytomegalovirus exposure and HLA in healthy donors. The wider study: Previous work identified roughly 110 million unique TCR beta sequences from around 170 million T cells. Study conclusions and caveats: TCR beta chain V- and J-gene trimming was linked, in a later analysis, to a missense variant in DCLRE1C.

Comments on this clone: Antigen specificity is unknown.

This CDR3 spans 13 amino acids. Trimming pared 3 bases from V and 8 bases from J, leaving 13 bases between. The V gene's germline CDR1 is SGHTA and CDR2 FQGTGA. The study ran its PCR with 60 Vbeta and 13 Jbeta primers. Assay: immunoSEQ multiplex PCR; the TCRdb copy retains only in-frame clones and omits some. Altogether approximately 150,000 clones are present, about 82% being singletons, with the ten largest covering roughly 4%. The receptor's source is a woman aged 40 to 50 in good health and CMV-seropositive. The sequencing sample was made of PBMCs. This chain links TRBV7-3 with TRBJ1-2, with a possible D match to TRBD1 (6 bases). The CDR3 DNA sequence: TGTGCCAGCAGCTTGACAGGAGCCGGGGGCTACACCTTC. Protein product: CASSLTGAGGYTF.